This T cell receptor beta chain was sequenced in a study of blood T cell repertoires in COVID-19. Original methodology: Quantification of nucleated cells was approximated via reference gene primer amplification. Generated by immunoSEQ multiplex PCR, the TCRdb table keeps only in-frame clones and is missing some. V, J and clone size are those of that table, while D and trimming were read from the DNA. The table has around 340,000 clones, about 88% seen once. The CDR3 sequence is 14 residues long. Sequenced: PBMCs or T cells enriched from blood (not recorded which). This TCR was recovered from a woman aged 30 to 39 who had been exposed to COVID-19. V usage is TRBV21-1 and J usage is TRBJ2-7; TRBD1, the table's D call, lacks a check against the DNA. TRBV21-1 is a known pseudogene. CDR3 sequence: CASSRTGESYEQYF. The CDR3 DNA follows: TGTGCCAGCAGCAGGACAGGTGAATCCTACGAGCAGTACTTC.